The 32 T cell receptor beta chains below all came from one sample that was sequenced in a study of T-cell reconstitution after alpha-beta-depleted transplantation in children. The TCRbeta library incorporated unique molecular identifiers. TCRdb re-called the PCR reads with MiXCR, one entry per CDR3 protein. The profile shows under 300,000 distinct CDR3 sequences, roughly a tenth of them singletons. The sample consisted of PBMCs from the stem cell graft donor, taken from the stem cell graft. These receptors were taken from a human donor who donated a stem cell graft to a child with SCID.

Many counts were recorded for this clonotype. The gene calls are TRBV20-1 and TRBJ2-3; D ambiguous. Per the germline V gene, CDR1 is DFQATT and CDR2 is SNEGSKA (reference sequence). The CDR3 runs 12 residues. V lost 2 bases to trimming and J lost 4 bases, with 7 bases between them. This CDR3 is CSARLRSDTQYF. Written as DNA, the CDR3 is TGCAGTGCTAGACTCAGGTCAGATACGCAGTATTTT.

This clonotype was seen at least ten times. The chain combines TRBV15 with TRBJ1-2; D is ambiguous. In germline, CDR1 is LNHNV, CDR2 YYDKDF (reference sequence). V lost 1 base to trimming and J lost 0 bases, with 6 bases between them. The CDR3 totals 14 residues. The CDR3 reads CATSRGTANYGYTF. CDR3 in DNA: TGTGCCACCAGCAGAGGGACGGCTAACTATGGCTACACCTTC.

The CDR3 reads CASSQDHGASTDTQYF. The CDR3 bases are TGCGCCAGCAGCCAAGATCATGGGGCCAGCACAGATACGCAGTATTTT. The V gene is TRBV4-3, the J gene TRBJ2-3; D is perhaps TRBD1 (5 bases). The CDR3 loop spans 16 amino acids. The germline V gene has CDR1 LGHNA and CDR2 YSLEER. Trimming removed 0 bases at V and 0 bases at J, with 10 bases between.

This clonotype was counted many times. V is TRBV5-1 and J is TRBJ2-7, with D hard to call. Trimming shortened V by 1 base and J by 3 bases, and 11 bases separated the two germline ends. The germline V gene encodes CDR1 SGHRS and CDR2 YFSETQ. There are 14 residues in the CDR3. In nucleotides, the CDR3 is TGCGCCAGCAGCTTGTCAGGTCAGATCTACGAGCAGTACTTC. It yields the protein CASSLSGQIYEQYF.

This clonotype was counted at least ten times. The genes are TRBV20-1 and TRBJ1-2; a possible D gene is TRBD1 (6 bases). V was pared by 1 base and J by 7 bases, with 22 bases between. CDR1 DFQATT and CDR2 SNEGSKA come from the germline V gene (reference sequence). CDR3 length equals 16 residues. CDR3 residues: CSARASRGPPVFGYTF. DNA for the CDR3: TGCAGTGCTAGAGCCTCCAGGGGCCCGCCCGTCTTTGGCTACACCTTC.

This clonotype was recorded many times. The J gene is TRBJ2-7, the V gene TRBV27; D is perhaps TRBD1 (6 bases). In germline, CDR1 is MNHEY, CDR2 SMNVEV (reference sequence). The CDR3 consists of 14 residues. Deletions cut 8 bases from V and 0 bases from J, with 14 bases between. The chain's CDR3 is CASRPGTNSYEQYF. The DNA of the CDR3 is TGTGCCAGCCGACCCGGGACAAACTCCTACGAGCAGTACTTC.

This clonotype appeared a few times. V and J are TRBV5-1 and TRBJ2-3, with 11 bases identical to TRBD2. The CDR3 has 15 amino acids. The germline V gene has CDR1 SGHRS and CDR2 YFSETQ. With V trimmed by 5 bases and J by 6 bases, 8 bases remained unmatched. The CDR3 DNA follows: TGCGCCAGCAGTCCAACTAGCGGGGGACGGGATACGCAGTATTTT. Protein product: CASSPTSGGRDTQYF.

This clonotype was seen ten or more times. Sequence at one end of the junction differs from germline and may be a read error. J is TRBJ2-1 and V is TRBV29-1; 8 bases fit TRBD1. The germline gives CDR1 SQVTM, CDR2 ANQGSEA. This CDR3 comprises 17 residues. CDR3 residues: CSVEGQGRFYDFNEQFF. The CDR3 bases are TGCAGCGTCGAAGGACAGGGTCGTTTCTACGACTTCAATGAGCAGTTCTTC.

This clonotype has at least ten counts. The V and J genes are TRBV5-1 and TRBJ1-2; D possibly corresponds to TRBD1 (5 bases). V was pared by 1 base and J by 2 bases, with 12 bases between. CDR3 length equals 15 residues. Germline CDR1 and CDR2: SGHRS and YFSETQ. As DNA, the CDR3 is TGCGCCAGCAGCTTGATCGGCAGGGCCAACTATGGCTACACCTTC. It codes for CASSLIGRANYGYTF.

There are many counts of this clonotype. The rearrangement joins TRBV5-1 to TRBJ2-5; no definite D call. This CDR3 region has 12 residues. Germline assignment: CDR1 SGHRS and CDR2 YFSETQ. With 5 bases removed from V and 2 bases from J, the gap between germline ends came to 7 bases. CDR3 amino acids: CASRYSQETQYF. DNA for the CDR3: TGCGCCAGCAGATACTCGCAAGAGACCCAGTACTTC.

This clonotype has at least ten counts. The chain joins TRBV6-5 to TRBJ2-7; either TRBD1 or TRBD2 may fit D (5 bases each). Per the germline V gene, CDR1 is MNHEY and CDR2 is SVGAGI. Between the trimmed V and J ends, which lost 0 bases and 2 bases, there was a span of 11 bases. The CDR3 is 15 residues long. The CDR3 loop is CASSYSGDNPYEQYF. The CDR3 bases are TGTGCCAGCAGTTACTCGGGGGATAACCCCTACGAGCAGTACTTC.

This clonotype was seen ten or more times. The V gene is TRBV15, the J gene TRBJ1-4, with TRBD1 matching 8 bases. The CDR3 is made up of 15 amino acids. The trim removed 4 bases at V and 6 bases at J, leaving 7 bases unmatched. In germline, CDR1 is LNHNV, CDR2 YYDKDF (reference sequence). This CDR3 reads CATSTDRGGDEKLFF. CDR3 nucleotide sequence: TGTGCCACCAGCACCGACAGGGGAGGGGATGAAAAACTGTTTTTT.

This clonotype was picked up a small number of times. V is TRBV20-1 and J is TRBJ1-4, with D possibly matching TRBD1 (6 bases). The CDR3 has 15 residues. Per the germline V gene, CDR1 is DFQATT and CDR2 is SNEGSKA (reference sequence). V was clipped by 6 bases and J by 4 bases, with 18 bases between them. CDR3 sequence: CSARNNRVDNEKLFF. CDR3 DNA sequence: TGCAGTGCCCGCAACAACAGGGTTGATAATGAAAAACTGTTTTTT.

In this sample, this clonotype turned up many times. The CDR3 bases are TGCAGTGCGACCAGTGGAGGATATAGCAATCAGCCCCAGCATTTT. Its translation is CSATSGGYSNQPQHF. This sequence joins TRBV20-1 and TRBJ1-5; D call uncertain. Trimming took off 6 bases at V and 0 bases at J, with 15 bases between the two ends. This CDR3 contains 15 residues. CDR1 and CDR2 from the germline V gene are DFQATT and SNEGSKA (reference sequence).

This clonotype was seen ten or more times. V is TRBV7-8 and J is TRBJ1-6, with D uncertain. Per germline, CDR1 SGHVS and CDR2 FQNEAQ. Trimming took 5 bases from V and 10 from J, leaving 12 bases between them. The CDR3 totals 13 residues. In nucleotides, the CDR3 is TGTGCCAGCAGCCCCGGGCAATTCTCACCCCTCCACTTT. Amino acid sequence: CASSPGQFSPLHF.

The V and J genes are TRBV24-1 and TRBJ2-1; 9 bases map to TRBD1. The CDR3 runs to 13 residues. Germline V gene sequence: CDR1 KGHDR, CDR2 SFDVKD. Unmatched junction bases numbered 9, after V lost 10 bases and J lost 9 bases. CDR3 loop: CATRGTGYLEQFF. In nucleotides, the CDR3 is TGTGCCACACGGGGGACAGGGTATCTTGAGCAGTTCTTC.

This clonotype was counted many times. The V call is TRBV28, the J call TRBJ1-2, with 12 positions matching TRBD1. Per the germline V gene, CDR1 is MDHEN and CDR2 is SYDVKM. The CDR3 runs 18 residues. V shed 5 bases and J 3 bases; nucleotides not matched to a gene: 13. This CDR3 is CASSPSPGTGGLYYGYTF. In DNA, the CDR3 is TGTGCCAGCAGTCCTAGTCCCGGGACAGGGGGCCTCTACTATGGCTACACCTTC.

The V gene is TRBV18, the J gene TRBJ1-5; 9 bases are shared with TRBD1. The junction had 8 bases not matched to a gene; V was cut back by 3 bases and J by 5 bases. The CDR3 consists of 16 residues. Per germline, CDR1 KGHSH and CDR2 LQKENI. The CDR3 reads CASSPTGGGSDQPQHF. The CDR3 region has the DNA TGTGCCAGCTCACCTACAGGGGGCGGGTCGGATCAGCCCCAGCATTTT.

This clonotype has a count of ten or more. The J gene is TRBJ2-7, the V gene TRBV5-1; 7 nucleotides line up with TRBD1. Germline CDR1 is SGHRS and CDR2 is YFSETQ. The CDR3 covers 16 residues. V was pared by 0 bases and J by 2 bases, with 8 bases of the junction left unmatched. CDR3 bases: TGCGCCAGCAGCTTGGGACCTCGGACAGGAACCTACGAGCAGTACTTC. Translated: CASSLGPRTGTYEQYF.

In this sample, this clonotype turned up many times. The chain's CDR3 is CASSLYSQGAYGYTF. In DNA form, the CDR3 reads TGTGCCAGCAGTTTATATTCGCAGGGGGCCTATGGCTACACCTTC. The rearrangement joins TRBV27 to TRBJ1-2; 8 nucleotides agree with TRBD1. Germline CDR1 is MNHEY and CDR2 is SMNVEV (reference sequence). The CDR3 is 15 amino acids. J gave up 4 bases and V 1 base, and 5 bases lay outside the gene matches.

This clonotype was counted at least ten times. The rearrangement links TRBV20-1 to TRBJ2-1; 8 positions agree with TRBD1. The CDR3 loop spans 17 amino acids. The germline V gene has CDR1 DFQATT and CDR2 SNEGSKA (reference sequence). J gave up 6 bases and V 0 bases, and 13 bases lay outside the gene matches. For the CDR3, the DNA is TGCAGTGCTAGAGATGGCGATCGGACAGGGCCCCTCAATGAGCAGTTCTTC. This codes for CSARDGDRTGPLNEQFF.

This clonotype was found many times. This chain uses TRBV10-3 with TRBJ2-3; D possibly matches TRBD1 or TRBD2 (5 bases each). Germline V gives CDR1 ENHRY, CDR2 SYGVKD. Trimming stripped 6 bases from V and 0 bases from J, with 16 bases between. The CDR3 sequence is 16 residues long. CDR3 sequence (DNA): TGTGCCATCAGGGACCTGTGGGGGTCTAGCACAGATACGCAGTATTTT. This sequence encodes CAIRDLWGSSTDTQYF.

In this sample, this clonotype turned up many times. This rearrangement joins TRBV20-1 to TRBJ2-2; perhaps D is TRBD1 or TRBD2 (5 bases each). This CDR3 is 14 amino acids long. V was shortened by 3 bases and J by 1 base, with 9 bases between the two germline ends. Germline V gives CDR1 DFQATT, CDR2 SNEGSKA (reference sequence). In DNA form, the CDR3 reads TGCAGTGCTAGGGGACGGCTGAACACCGGGGAGCTGTTTTTT. Its protein is CSARGRLNTGELFF.

This chain uses TRBV7-9 with TRBJ2-1; 11 bases line up with TRBD2. V shed 3 bases and J 9 bases; nucleotides not matched to a gene: 7. The CDR3 length is 15 residues. The germline gives CDR1 SEHNR, CDR2 FQNEAQ (reference sequence). The CDR3, as DNA: TGTGCCAGCAGCTTCCGGCTAGCGGGGGGCGTTGAGCAGTTCTTC. Its translation: CASSFRLAGGVEQFF.

This clonotype occurred many times. The chain joins TRBV4-1 to TRBJ1-6; the match to TRBD1 covers 7 bases. V lost 0 bases to trimming and J lost 2 bases; unmatched junction nucleotides: 25. The CDR3 consists of 24 residues. In germline, CDR1 is MGHRA, CDR2 YSYEKL. This chain's CDR3 is CASSQEYASVGRGRLSAYNSPLHF. The CDR3 DNA reads as TGCGCCAGCAGCCAAGAGTACGCATCGGTTGGAAGGGGGCGACTTTCCGCCTATAATTCACCCCTCCACTTT.

This clonotype was observed many times. The chain joins TRBV4-1 to TRBJ2-1; tentatively, D is TRBD1 (6 bases). From germline, CDR1 is MGHRA and CDR2 YSYEKL. V was clipped by 4 bases and J by 10 bases, with 14 bases between them. The CDR3 sequence is 13 residues long. The CDR3 DNA reads TGCGCCAGCAGCCCCCGAACAGGGTACGAGCAGTTCTTC. It specifies CASSPRTGYEQFF.

This clonotype was detected ten times or more. The CDR3 loop is CASSSPSYEDTQYF. For the CDR3, the DNA is TGCGCCAGCAGCTCCCCGTCCTACGAGGATACGCAGTATTTT. This chain links TRBV5-1 with TRBJ2-3, with D hard to call. Trimming stripped 3 bases from V and 6 bases from J, with 14 bases between. CDR3 length: 14 amino acids. Germline V gene lookup returns CDR1 SGHRS and CDR2 YFSETQ.

In this sample, this clonotype turned up many times. The chain carries TRBV2 and TRBJ2-7, with TRBD2 as a possible D gene (7 bases). Germline CDR1 reads SNHLY; CDR2 reads FYNNEI. This CDR3 comprises 14 residues. Trimming stripped 8 bases from V and 0 bases from J, with 14 bases between. CDR3 DNA: TGTGCCAGCCGGGGGGACATATACTCCTACGAGCAGTACTTC. Protein product: CASRGDIYSYEQYF.

This clonotype was recorded many times. V is TRBV20-1 and J is TRBJ1-2; unclear D gene. This CDR3 has 11 residues. The ends were cut back, 2 bases at V and 6 bases at J, with 7 bases in the middle. Germline CDR1 reads DFQATT; CDR2 reads SNEGSKA (reference sequence). CDR3 region: CSARSRDGYTF. CDR3 nucleotide sequence: TGCAGTGCTAGATCTAGAGATGGCTACACCTTC.

The chain couples TRBV9 to TRBJ2-2, with a tentative D call TRBD2 (6 bases). V lost 5 bases and J 2 bases, leaving 13 bases between the germline ends. CDR1 and CDR2 from the germline V gene are SGDLS and YYNGEE. The CDR3 sequence is 15 residues long. The CDR3 spells CASRPTGTNTGELFF. Here the CDR3 DNA reads TGTGCCAGCAGGCCGACCGGGACTAACACCGGGGAGCTGTTTTTT.

This clonotype occurred a few times. The chain carries TRBV20-1 and TRBJ1-2; the D gene is possibly TRBD1 (5 bases). The CDR3 spans 13 residues. Germline assignment: CDR1 DFQATT and CDR2 SNEGSKA (reference sequence). V was shortened by 8 bases and J by 2 bases, with 15 bases between the two germline ends. As DNA, the CDR3 is TGCAGTTCGGGGGGTGGTGGGAACTATGGCTACACCTTC. This encodes CSSGGGGNYGYTF.

This clonotype was counted at least ten times. The CDR3 coding sequence is TGTGCCAGCAGCCGTGGGGGCCCGGGTCAGAGCACAGATACGCAGTATTTT. Residues: CASSRGGPGQSTDTQYF. The rearrangement links TRBV11-2 to TRBJ2-3; D may be TRBD1 (6 bases). Trimming took off 5 bases at V and 0 bases at J, with 18 bases between the two ends. This CDR3 region has 17 residues. CDR1 is SGHAT, CDR2 FQNNGV, per germline.